Shown below are 19 T cell receptor beta chains from a single sample sequenced in a study of T cell responses to AZD1222 COVID-19 vaccine (dated by TCRdb to the early 2020s). To prepare the library, the immunoSEQ multiplex PCR assay was applied. The table was pulled from immuneACCESS by TCRdb, which kept in-frame rearrangements only. Such tables lose some clones; where checked, under half of the loss comes from unresolved V genes, and the rest has no known cause. This sample gives approximately 200,000 clones in total; around 93% of them show up just once. The ten largest make up over 7.5% of the sample. The sample's time point label is to be understood as: baseline before first vaccination. The starting material was peripheral blood, obtained on day 0 of AZD1222 vaccination. All receptors derive from an adult in good health.

The rearrangement uses TRBV5-6 and TRBJ1-6; the D is unclear. The germline V gene encodes CDR1 SGHDT and CDR2 YYEEEE. Trimming cost V 1 base and J 1 base, with 6 bases left between them. The length of the CDR3 is 15 residues. Here the CDR3 reads CASSLSGSYNSPLHF. CDR3 nucleotide sequence: TGTGCCAGCAGCTTGTCAGGATCCTATAATTCACCCCTCCACTTT.

The chain is built from TRBV6-2 or TRBV6-3 and TRBJ2-1; D unclear. The CDR3 is 11 amino acids. Per the germline V gene, CDR1 is MNHEY and CDR2 is SVGEGT. V lost 5 bases and J lost 3, with 2 bases in between. CDR3 DNA sequence: TGTGCCAGCAGTAACTACAATGAGCAGTTCTTC. Its translation: CASSNYNEQFF.

The rearrangement joins TRBV19 to TRBJ2-7, with TRBD2 matching over 7 bases. The V gene's germline CDR1 is LNHDA and CDR2 SQIVND (reference sequence). Trimming took 6 bases from V and 5 from J; bases not matched to a gene: 13. CDR3 size: 15 residues. This CDR3 reads CASRLGGGAGNEQYF. The CDR3 DNA reads TGTGCCAGTAGACTCGGAGGTGGAGCGGGAAACGAGCAGTACTTC. Full variable domain (outside the CDR3, taken from reference TRBV19 and TRBJ2-7): DGGITQSPKYLFRKEGQNVTLSCEQNLNHDAMYWYRQDPGQGLRLIYYSQIVNDFQKGDIAEGYSVSREKKESFPLTVTSAQKNPTAFYLCASRLGGGAGNEQYFGPGTRLTVT.

The chain combines TRBV27 with TRBJ2-5; D is possibly TRBD1 or TRBD2 (5 bases each). The V gene lost 5 bases and the J gene lost 2 bases, with 15 bases spanning the gap. The CDR3 loop spans 15 amino acids. Germline V gene lookup returns CDR1 MNHEY and CDR2 SMNVEV (reference sequence). This chain's CDR3 is CASSGTRPPQETQYF. The CDR3 nucleotides are TGTGCCAGCAGTGGGACCCGGCCTCCGCAAGAGACCCAGTACTTC.

The chain employs TRBV5-4 and TRBJ1-2; D is perhaps TRBD1 (6 bases). Germline CDR1 SGHNT, CDR2 YYREEE (reference sequence). Trimming left V 4 bases short and J 8 bases short, with 15 bases between. This CDR3 has 13 amino acids. The CDR3 loop is CASSSGGAWGYTF. DNA of the CDR3: TGTGCCAGCAGCAGTGGGGGCGCCTGGGGCTACACCTTC.

This clone was observed once. This chain joins TRBV6-5 and TRBJ1-5; D is undetermined. This CDR3 is built from 13 residues. Germline-derived CDR1 and CDR2 are MNHEY and SVGAGI. V lost 4 bases and J 0 bases, leaving 4 bases between the germline ends. The CDR3 here is CASSSVSNQPQHF. In nucleotides, the CDR3 is TGTGCCAGCAGTTCCGTTAGCAATCAGCCCCAGCATTTT.

This clone was observed a single time. The chain combines TRBV6-6 with TRBJ2-1; TRBD1 is a possible D gene (8 bases). Germline values: CDR1 MNHNY, CDR2 SVGAGI (reference sequence). This CDR3 has 14 amino acids. V was cut by 6 bases and J by 6 bases, with 15 bases left in between. Here the CDR3 reads CASSNYRGGNEQFF. The CDR3 DNA reads TGTGCCAGCAGCAACTACAGGGGGGGCAATGAGCAGTTCTTC.

This clone occurred once. V is TRBV9 and J is TRBJ2-1; TRBD2 aligns across 7 bases. The CDR3 has 14 residues. J lost 9 bases, V lost 4 bases, and 10 bases had no gene match. The V gene's germline CDR1 is SGDLS and CDR2 YYNGEE. The CDR3, as DNA: TGTGCCAGCAGCCCCGGGACTATAGGTTTTGAGCAGTTCTTC. It encodes CASSPGTIGFEQFF.

V usage is TRBV5-1 and J usage is TRBJ2-4; D possibly corresponds to TRBD2 (7 bases). V was clipped by 4 bases and J by 7 bases, with 18 bases between them. In germline, CDR1 is SGHRS, CDR2 YFSETQ. The CDR3 sequence is 15 residues long. The CDR3 sequence is CASSTVGGLGNIQYF. CDR3 DNA sequence: TGCGCCAGCAGCACCGTCGGGGGGCTCGGGAACATTCAGTACTTC.

The rearrangement joins TRBV6-2 or TRBV6-3 to TRBJ1-5; 7 positions match TRBD1. The length of the CDR3 is 14 residues. Germline-derived CDR1 and CDR2 are MNHEY and SVGEGT. Trimming at V came to 2 bases and at J to 5 bases, leaving 3 bases not matched to a gene. CDR3: CASSYRDSYQPQHF. CDR3 sequence (DNA): TGTGCCAGCAGTTACCGGGACAGTTATCAGCCCCAGCATTTT.

The chain combines TRBV30 with TRBJ1-6; no clear D gene. Trimming took 2 bases from V and 3 from J, leaving 11 bases between them. This CDR3 comprises 15 residues. The germline gives CDR1 GTSNPN, CDR2 SVGIG (reference sequence). CDR3 amino acids: CAWSTRTDYNSPLHF. The CDR3 DNA is TGTGCCTGGAGTACTCGGACGGACTATAATTCACCCCTCCACTTT.

The chain has TRBV21-1 and TRBJ2-2; TRBD1 was called by the table and not checked on the DNA. TRBV21-1 is recorded as a pseudogene. This CDR3 has 17 residues. The CDR3 nucleotides are TGTGCCAGCAGCAAAACCCACATAGGGGGGAACACCGGGGAGCTGTTTTTT. Its protein product is CASSKTHIGGNTGELFF.

The chain is built from TRBV27 and TRBJ1-5; possible D gene TRBD1, 5 bases. The CDR3 length is 13 residues. Germline V gene sequence: CDR1 MNHEY, CDR2 SMNVEV (reference sequence). V lost 4 bases, J lost 11 bases, and 15 bases lay in between. The DNA of the CDR3 is TGTGCCAGCAGTTCCGAGGAGGGGATGGCCCAGCATTTT. As protein: CASSSEEGMAQHF.

This clone was seen a few times. The J gene is TRBJ1-5, the V gene TRBV6-1, with unresolved D. V gave up 0 bases and J gave up 8 bases, with 8 bases separating them. Per the germline V gene, CDR1 is MNHNS and CDR2 is SASEGT. This CDR3 has 13 residues. CDR3 amino acids: CASSEAAGEPQHF. CDR3 DNA: TGTGCCAGCAGTGAAGCGGCCGGGGAGCCCCAGCATTTT.

V and J are TRBV5-1 and TRBJ2-2, with 14 bases aligning to TRBD2. Germline values: CDR1 SGHRS, CDR2 YFSETQ. Unmatched junction bases numbered 8, after V lost 4 bases and J lost 3 bases. CDR3 size: 18 residues. CDR3 amino acids: CASSTGLAGGSDTGELFF. In DNA form, the CDR3 reads TGCGCCAGCAGCACCGGACTAGCGGGAGGAAGTGACACCGGGGAGCTGTTTTTT.

The chain couples TRBV21-1 to TRBJ2-1. TRBV21-1 is a pseudogene segment. There are 17 residues in the CDR3. As DNA, the CDR3 is TGTGCCAGCAGCAAAGCGCACCGGGACGGATGGTACAATGAGCAGTTCTTC. Encoded protein: CASSKAHRDGWYNEQFF.

The CDR3 DNA reads TGCAGTGCTAGTCAGGGGGGCCCCGACACCGGGGAGCTGTTTTTT. This gives the protein CSASQGGPDTGELFF. The chain employs TRBV20-1 and TRBJ2-2; possibly TRBD1 for D (7 bases). V was cut by 3 bases and J by 3 bases, with 14 bases left in between. This CDR3 is 15 amino acids long. Looked up from germline, CDR1 is DFQATT and CDR2 is SNEGSKA (reference sequence).

V gene TRBV19 combines with J gene TRBJ2-1; tentatively, D is TRBD1 (5 bases). V lost 4 bases and J lost 11, with 15 bases in between. The CDR3 is 13 residues long. Germline loops: CDR1 LNHDA, CDR2 SQIVND (reference sequence). CDR3 amino acids: CASSTSTDRQQFF. The DNA for the CDR3 is TGTGCCAGTAGTACTTCTACCGACAGACAGCAGTTCTTC.

This chain uses TRBV10-3 with TRBJ2-1, with 9 bases fitting TRBD2. CDR1 is ENHRY and CDR2 is SYGVKD in the germline V gene. Trimming cost V 8 bases and J 5 bases; bases outside gene matches: 10. The CDR3 has 15 amino acids. CDR3 region: CAIATSGGLNNEQFF. The CDR3 bases are TGTGCCATCGCGACTAGCGGAGGGCTGAACAATGAGCAGTTCTTC.